The 23 T cell receptor beta chains below were found in one sample sequenced in a study of sequential checkpoint blockade in melanoma (dated 2019 in TCRdb). The treatment or condition label corresponds to: randomized to nivolumab then ipilimumab (arm A) or the reverse (arm B). Library generation was performed with the immunoSEQ multiplex PCR assay. Sourced from immuneACCESS, this table was stored by TCRdb with only in-frame sequences that have V and J called. A share of the clones is absent; for the studies checked, an unresolved V gene accounts for under half, and the remainder has no known explanation. In this sample the table shows tens of thousands of clones, 82% of which occur a single time. The top ten clones comprise roughly 10% of the sample. The sample consisted of CD8+ T cells sorted from blood (inferred from file names), taken from a patient given nivolumab and ipilimumab in sequence. Receptors were obtained from a human donor with melanoma.

This chain connects TRBV7-9 to TRBJ2-7, with 7 bases that match TRBD1. J lost 2 bases, V lost 5 bases, and 6 bases had no gene match. The V gene's germline CDR1 is SEHNR and CDR2 FQNEAQ (reference sequence). CDR3 size: 14 residues. The CDR3 DNA follows: TGTGCCAGCAGCGACCGGGACAGAGCCTACGAGCAGTACTTC. It translates to CASSDRDRAYEQYF.

V is TRBV2 and J is TRBJ2-1; 9 bases are a match to TRBD1. Unmatched junction bases numbered 7, after V lost 1 base and J lost 9 bases. Germline V gene data show CDR1 as SNHLY and CDR2 as FYNNEI. The CDR3 runs to 15 residues. The CDR3 region has the DNA TGTGCCAGCAGTGAAGTAGGGACAGGGCGGAGTGAGCAGTTCTTC. Translated: CASSEVGTGRSEQFF.

The table lists this clone with a count of one. The chain recombines TRBV20-1 with TRBJ2-4; weak D call: TRBD2 (5 bases). The CDR3 consists of 11 residues. CDR1 and CDR2 from the germline V gene are DFQATT and SNEGSKA (reference sequence). V lost 6 bases and J lost 9, with 12 bases in between. The DNA for the CDR3 is TGCAGTGCCGGGATAGAGGGCATTCAGTACTTC. This codes for CSAGIEGIQYF.

This clone was detected once. The chain is built from TRBV27 and TRBJ2-3; D ambiguous. Trimming cost V 5 bases and J 4 bases, with 10 bases left between them. This CDR3 has 13 amino acids. Germline V gives CDR1 MNHEY, CDR2 SMNVEV (reference sequence). CDR3 in amino acids: CASSVINSDTQYF. In DNA form, the CDR3 reads TGTGCCAGCAGTGTAATAAACTCAGATACGCAGTATTTT.

This clone has only a few counts. The rearrangement joins TRBV2 to TRBJ2-3; no reliable D call. CDR3 length equals 12 residues. Trimming took off 0 bases at V and 5 bases at J, with 3 bases between the two ends. The germline gives CDR1 SNHLY, CDR2 FYNNEI. The CDR3 sequence: CASSEARDTQYF. CDR3 sequence (DNA): TGTGCCAGCAGTGAAGCCAGAGATACGCAGTATTTT. The full variable domain, completed using reference TRBV2 and TRBJ2-3, is EPEVTQTPSHQVTQMGQEVILRCVPISNHLYFYWYRQILGQKVEFLVSFYNNEISEKSEIFDDQFSVERPDGSNFTLKIRSTKLEDSAMYFCASSEARDTQYFGPGTRLTVL.

This sequence joins TRBV5-4 and TRBJ2-3; tentatively, D is TRBD2 (7 bases). The germline V gene has CDR1 SGHNT and CDR2 YYREEE (reference sequence). V lost 2 bases to trimming and J lost 4 bases, with 11 bases between them. The CDR3 runs to 14 residues. CDR3 sequence: CASSLGGAPDTQYF. The CDR3 DNA is TGTGCCAGCAGCTTAGGGGGGGCCCCAGATACGCAGTATTTT.

There are a few counts of this clone. The chain joins TRBV15 to TRBJ2-7; TRBD1 is a possible D gene (7 bases). V dropped 0 bases and J dropped 7 bases, with 22 bases sitting between them. Germline CDR1 and CDR2: LNHNV and YYDKDF (reference sequence). The CDR3 contains 17 residues. Written as DNA, the CDR3 is TGTGCCACCAGCAGAGAGGGGTCGGGGGCAGGGGGTGGAGAGCAGTACTTC. Its protein product is CATSREGSGAGGGEQYF.

V and J are TRBV19 and TRBJ2-5, with 7 bases fitting TRBD1. Germline loops: CDR1 LNHDA, CDR2 SQIVND (reference sequence). This CDR3 comprises 13 residues. V was clipped by 5 bases and J by 3 bases; unmatched bases: 3. The CDR3 protein is CASSPDREETQYF. The CDR3 nucleotides are TGTGCCAGTAGTCCCGACAGGGAAGAGACCCAGTACTTC.

CDR3 in DNA: TGTGCCAGCAGCTTTTTTTTAGGTTCCAGCGGGAGAGACACAGATACGCAGTATTTT. Its translation is CASSFFLGSSGRDTDTQYF. The chain carries TRBV11-1 and TRBJ2-3, with 8 bases matching TRBD2. This CDR3 is built from 19 residues. J gave up 2 bases and V 3 bases, and 16 bases lay outside the gene matches. Germline CDR1 reads SGHAT; CDR2 reads FQDESV (reference sequence).

The table lists this clone with a count of one. In DNA, the CDR3 is TGTGCCAGCAGAAACCAACAGGGCGGAGAGCAGTACTTC. It encodes CASRNQQGGEQYF. The chain has TRBV7-2 and TRBJ2-5, with TRBD1 as a possible D gene (6 bases). Germline CDR1 reads SGHTA; CDR2 reads FQGNSA. Between the trimmed V and J ends, which lost 6 bases and 11 bases, there was a span of 19 bases. This CDR3 has 13 residues.

The sample holds a few counts of this clone. The chain's CDR3 is CAWSQGSGAYYEQYF. The CDR3 DNA reads as TGTGCCTGGAGTCAGGGGTCAGGGGCTTATTACGAGCAGTACTTC. This sequence joins TRBV30 and TRBJ2-7; perhaps TRBD1 as D (6 bases). CDR1 is GTSNPN, CDR2 SVGIG, per germline (reference sequence). This CDR3 spans 15 amino acids. Trimming cost V 2 bases and J 4 bases, with 18 bases left between them. Using reference TRBV30 and TRBJ2-7 for the parts outside the CDR3, the full variable domain is SQTIHQWPATLVQPVGSPLSLECTVEGTSNPNLYWYRQAAGRGLQLLFYSVGIGQISSEVPQNLSASRPQDRQFILSSKKLLLSDSGFYLCAWSQGSGAYYEQYFGPGTRLTVT.

This clone was seen only a few times. The J gene is TRBJ2-7, the V gene TRBV9; 14 bases fit TRBD2. Per the germline V gene, CDR1 is SGDLS and CDR2 is YYNGEE. This CDR3 comprises 17 residues. J gave up 2 bases and V 3 bases, and 7 bases lay outside the gene matches. CDR3 sequence: CASSAGTSGSWAYEQYF. The CDR3 DNA reads as TGTGCCAGCAGCGCCGGGACTAGCGGGAGTTGGGCCTACGAGCAGTACTTC.

This chain joins TRBV7-9 and TRBJ1-2; TRBD1 agrees at 7 bases. The length of the CDR3 is 14 residues. CDR1 is SEHNR and CDR2 is FQNEAQ in the germline V gene (reference sequence). Trimming cost V 1 base and J 4 bases; bases outside gene matches: 3. CDR3 region: CASSLVQGVYGYTF. CDR3 bases: TGTGCCAGCAGCTTAGTCCAGGGGGTCTATGGCTACACCTTC.

The chain employs TRBV7-6 and TRBJ2-1, with D unresolved. V was shortened by 1 base and J by 1 base, with 5 bases between the two germline ends. Germline-derived CDR1 and CDR2 are SGHVS and FNYEAQ. The CDR3 runs 14 residues. CDR3 loop: CASSLDISYNEQFF. Here the CDR3 DNA reads TGTGCCAGCAGCTTAGACATTTCCTACAATGAGCAGTTCTTC.

This sequence joins TRBV11-3 and TRBJ2-1; a weak D match, TRBD1 (7 bases). This CDR3 has 15 residues. CDR1 and CDR2 (germline): SGHNT, YENEEA. V shed 1 base and J shed 5 bases, with 12 bases lying between them. The DNA of the CDR3 is TGTGCCAGCAGCTTAGGGAGGGGGCCCGACAATGAGCAGTTCTTC. The encoded protein is CASSLGRGPDNEQFF. The whole variable domain, filled in from reference TRBV11-3 and TRBJ2-1, reads EAGVVQSPRYKIIEKKQPVAFWCNPISGHNTLYWYLQNLGQGPELLIRYENEEAVDDSQLPKDRFSAERLKGVDSTLKIQPAELGDSAVYLCASSLGRGPDNEQFFGPGTRLTVL.

This sequence joins TRBV28 and TRBJ2-6, with a tentative D call TRBD1 (6 bases). CDR1 and CDR2 from the germline V gene are MDHEN and SYDVKM. V was pared by 6 bases and J by 2 bases, with 11 bases between. The CDR3 loop spans 15 amino acids. CDR3 DNA sequence: TGTGCCAGCAGCAAAGACAGGACTGGGGCCAACGTCCTGACTTTC. Protein product: CASSKDRTGANVLTF.

This chain links TRBV7-9 with TRBJ1-1; 9 bases are shared with TRBD1. V lost 5 bases, J lost 5 bases, and 9 bases stayed unmatched. The CDR3 is 15 amino acids. Germline V lookup: CDR1 SEHNR, CDR2 FQNEAQ (reference sequence). The DNA for the CDR3 is TGTGCCAGCAGCCCCGGACAGGGGAGAACAACTGAAGCTTTCTTT. Translated, it gives CASSPGQGRTTEAFF.

This chain connects TRBV18 to TRBJ1-1; D unresolved. The germline V gene encodes CDR1 KGHSH and CDR2 LQKENI. The V end was cut by 2 bases, the J end by 3 bases, with 10 bases between. This CDR3 is built from 14 residues. The CDR3: CASSPTRIHTEAFF. The DNA for the CDR3 is TGTGCCAGCTCACCAACTAGAATACACACTGAAGCTTTCTTT.

Comment on this clone: The junction departs from the called germline gene at one end, perhaps through a read error. The CDR3 spells CASTEDSRYNEQFF. The CDR3 bases are TGCGCTAGCACGGAGGACTCGCGCTACAATGAGCAGTTCTTC. V is TRBV10-2 and J is TRBJ2-1; the D gene is possibly TRBD2 (5 bases). The CDR3 has 14 residues. Germline loops: CDR1 WSHSY, CDR2 SAAADI.

The chain uses TRBV28 and TRBJ2-7, with 9 bases aligning to TRBD1. Per the germline V gene, CDR1 is MDHEN and CDR2 is SYDVKM. The CDR3 runs 15 residues. J was trimmed by 7 bases and V by 5 bases; bases with no gene match: 12. The CDR3 loop is CASSPSRTGVREQYF. CDR3 in DNA: TGTGCCAGCAGTCCCAGCAGGACAGGGGTGAGAGAGCAGTACTTC.

The rearrangement uses TRBV2 and TRBJ2-7, with 7 bases lining up with TRBD1. The CDR3 extends over 12 amino acids. Germline loops: CDR1 SNHLY, CDR2 FYNNEI. The V and J ends lost 6 bases and 2 bases, in that order; junction bases with no gene match: 1. The CDR3 coding sequence is TGTGCCAGCAGGCAGGGGGCCTACGAGCAGTACTTC. Amino acid sequence: CASRQGAYEQYF.

The chain carries TRBV14 and TRBJ1-3; no definite D call. Germline CDR1 SGHDN, CDR2 FVKESK. The CDR3 is made up of 13 amino acids. With 0 bases removed from V and 4 bases from J, the gap between germline ends came to 4 bases. The CDR3: CASSQDRGNTIYF. CDR3 bases: TGTGCCAGCAGCCAAGACAGGGGAAACACCATATATTTT.

The genes are TRBV5-1 and TRBJ2-7; the D gene is possibly TRBD2 (6 bases). V was shortened by 0 bases and J by 0 bases, with 7 bases between the two germline ends. CDR1 and CDR2 (germline): SGHRS, YFSETQ. This CDR3 comprises 14 residues. The CDR3 protein is CASSLGGDSYEQYF. CDR3 nucleotides: TGCGCCAGCAGCTTGGGGGGGGACTCCTACGAGCAGTACTTC.